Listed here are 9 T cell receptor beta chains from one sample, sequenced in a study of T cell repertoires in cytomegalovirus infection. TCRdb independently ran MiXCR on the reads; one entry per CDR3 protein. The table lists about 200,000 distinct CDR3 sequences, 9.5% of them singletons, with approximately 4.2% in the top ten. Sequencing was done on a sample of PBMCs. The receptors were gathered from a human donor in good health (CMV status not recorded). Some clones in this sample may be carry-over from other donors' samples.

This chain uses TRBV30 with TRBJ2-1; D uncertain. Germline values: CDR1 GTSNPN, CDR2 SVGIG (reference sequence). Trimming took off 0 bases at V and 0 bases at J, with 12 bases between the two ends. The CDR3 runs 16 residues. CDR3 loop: CAWSVGMIVSYNEQFF. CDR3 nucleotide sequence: TGTGCCTGGAGTGTAGGTATGATAGTCTCCTACAATGAGCAGTTCTTC.

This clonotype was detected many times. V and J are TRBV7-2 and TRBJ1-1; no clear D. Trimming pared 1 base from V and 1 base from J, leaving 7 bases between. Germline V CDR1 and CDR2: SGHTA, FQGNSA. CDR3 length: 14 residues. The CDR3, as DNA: TGTGCCAGCAGCTTAGGGGCGGCGAACACTGAAGCTTTCTTT. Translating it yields CASSLGAANTEAFF.

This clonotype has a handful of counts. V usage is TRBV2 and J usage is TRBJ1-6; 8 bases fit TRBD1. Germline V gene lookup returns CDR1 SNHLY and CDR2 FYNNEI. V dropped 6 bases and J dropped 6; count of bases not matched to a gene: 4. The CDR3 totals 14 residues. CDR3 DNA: TGTGCCAGCAGGAGGACAGGGATTAATTCACCCCTCCACTTT. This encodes CASRRTGINSPLHF. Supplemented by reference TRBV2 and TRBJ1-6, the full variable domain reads EPEVTQTPSHQVTQMGQEVILRCVPISNHLYFYWYRQILGQKVEFLVSFYNNEISEKSEIFDDQFSVERPDGSNFTLKIRSTKLEDSAMYFCASRRTGINSPLHFGNGTRLTVT.

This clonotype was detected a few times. CDR3 bases: TGCGCCAGCAGCCAAGATCGTGTGGCCTCCGGTGAAAAACTGTTTTTT. Protein: CASSQDRVASGEKLFF. This rearrangement joins TRBV4-3 to TRBJ1-4; D not certain. Germline values: CDR1 LGHNA, CDR2 YSLEER. V was cut by 0 bases and J by 7 bases, with 15 bases left in between. The CDR3 loop spans 16 amino acids.

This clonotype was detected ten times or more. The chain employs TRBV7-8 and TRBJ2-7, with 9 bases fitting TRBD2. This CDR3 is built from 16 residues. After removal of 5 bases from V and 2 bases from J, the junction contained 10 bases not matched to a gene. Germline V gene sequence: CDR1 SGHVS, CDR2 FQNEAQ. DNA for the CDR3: TGTGCCAGCAGCACCTACGGGGCTAGCGGGGCCTACGAGCAGTACTTC. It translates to CASSTYGASGAYEQYF. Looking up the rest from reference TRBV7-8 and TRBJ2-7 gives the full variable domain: GAGVSQSPRYKVAKRGQDVALRCDPISGHVSLFWYQQALGQGPEFLTYFQNEAQLDKSGLPSDRFFAERPEGSVSTLKIQRTQQEDSAVYLCASSTYGASGAYEQYFGPGTRLTVT.

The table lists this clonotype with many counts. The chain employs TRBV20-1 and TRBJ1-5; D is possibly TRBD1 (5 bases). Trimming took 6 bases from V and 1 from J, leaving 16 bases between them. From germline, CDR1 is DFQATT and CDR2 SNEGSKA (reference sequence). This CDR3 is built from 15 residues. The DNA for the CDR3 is TGCAGTGCGGGACGACCCCTTGGGAGCAATCAGCCCCAGCATTTT. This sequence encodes CSAGRPLGSNQPQHF.

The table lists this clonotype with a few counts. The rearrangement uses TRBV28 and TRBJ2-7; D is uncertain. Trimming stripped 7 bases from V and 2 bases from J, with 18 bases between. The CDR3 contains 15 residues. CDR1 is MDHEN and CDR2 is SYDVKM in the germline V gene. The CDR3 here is CASKISPELTYEQYF. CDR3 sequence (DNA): TGTGCCAGCAAAATTTCCCCGGAGTTAACCTACGAGCAGTACTTC.

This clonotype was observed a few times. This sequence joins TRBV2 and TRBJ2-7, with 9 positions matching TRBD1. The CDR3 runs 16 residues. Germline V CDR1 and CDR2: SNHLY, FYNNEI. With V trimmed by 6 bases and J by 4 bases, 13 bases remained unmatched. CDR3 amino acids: CASRPTRDRVRYEQYF. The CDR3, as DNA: TGTGCCAGCAGACCTACCCGGGACAGGGTTAGGTACGAGCAGTACTTC.

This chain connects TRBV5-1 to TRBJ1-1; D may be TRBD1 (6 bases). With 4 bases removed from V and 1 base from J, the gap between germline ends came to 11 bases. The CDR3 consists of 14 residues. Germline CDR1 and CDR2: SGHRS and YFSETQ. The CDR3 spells CASSPGTTNTEAFF. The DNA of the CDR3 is TGCGCCAGCAGCCCCGGGACAACGAACACTGAAGCTTTCTTT. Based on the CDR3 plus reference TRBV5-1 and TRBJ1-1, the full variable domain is KAGVTQTPRYLIKTRGQQVTLSCSPISGHRSVSWYQQTPGQGLQFLFEYFSETQRNKGNFPGRFSGRQFSNSRSEMNVSTLELGDSALYLCASSPGTTNTEAFFGQGTRLTVV.